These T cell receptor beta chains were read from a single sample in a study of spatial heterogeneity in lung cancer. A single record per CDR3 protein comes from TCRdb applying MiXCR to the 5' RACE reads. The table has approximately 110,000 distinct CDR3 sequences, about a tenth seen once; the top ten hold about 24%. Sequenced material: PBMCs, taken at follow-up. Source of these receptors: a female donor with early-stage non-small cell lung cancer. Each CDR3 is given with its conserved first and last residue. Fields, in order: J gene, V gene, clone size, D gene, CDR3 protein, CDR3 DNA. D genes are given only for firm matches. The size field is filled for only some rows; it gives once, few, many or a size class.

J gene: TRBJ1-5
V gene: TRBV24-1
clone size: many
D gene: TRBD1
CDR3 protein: CATSPGTGGWSNQPQHF
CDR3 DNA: TGTGCCACCAGTCCCGGGACAGGAGGTTGGAGCAATCAGCCCCAGCATTTT

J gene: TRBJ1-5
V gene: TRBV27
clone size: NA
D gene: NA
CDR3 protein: CASSLRTGNQPQHF
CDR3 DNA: TGTGCCAGCAGTTTAAGGACGGGGAATCAGCCCCAGCATTTT

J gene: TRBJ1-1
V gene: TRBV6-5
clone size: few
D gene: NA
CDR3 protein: CASRFRTGTEAFF
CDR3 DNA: TGTGCCAGCAGATTTCGGACCGGCACTGAAGCTTTCTTT

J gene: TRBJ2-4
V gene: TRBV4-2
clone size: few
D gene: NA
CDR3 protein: CASSQGRSGVAKNIQYF
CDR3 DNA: TGTGCCAGCAGCCAAGGGAGGAGTGGGGTAGCCAAAAACATTCAGTACTTC

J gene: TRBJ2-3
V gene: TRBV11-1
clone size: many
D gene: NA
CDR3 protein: CASSFSGDTQYF
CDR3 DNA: TGTGCCAGCAGCTTCTCCGGGGATACGCAGTATTTT

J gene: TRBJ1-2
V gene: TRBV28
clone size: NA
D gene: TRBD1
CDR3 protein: CASIRQGFYGYTF
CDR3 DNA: TGTGCCAGCATAAGACAGGGGTTCTATGGCTACACCTTC

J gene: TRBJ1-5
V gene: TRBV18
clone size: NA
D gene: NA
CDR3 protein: CASSPGHHSNQPQHF
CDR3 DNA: TGTGCCAGCTCACCAGGGCATCATAGCAATCAGCCCCAGCATTTT

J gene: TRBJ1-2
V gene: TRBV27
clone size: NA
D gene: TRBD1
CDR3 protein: CASSFRDSRNGYTF
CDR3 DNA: TGTGCCAGCAGTTTTCGGGACAGCCGAAATGGCTACACCTTC

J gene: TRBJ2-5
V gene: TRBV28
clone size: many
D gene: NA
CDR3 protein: CASSAPAQETQYF
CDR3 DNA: TGTGCCAGCAGTGCCCCCGCTCAAGAGACCCAGTACTTC

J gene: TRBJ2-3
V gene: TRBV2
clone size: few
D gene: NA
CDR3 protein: CASRAGDTQYF
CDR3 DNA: TGTGCCAGCAGAGCGGGAGATACGCAGTATTTT

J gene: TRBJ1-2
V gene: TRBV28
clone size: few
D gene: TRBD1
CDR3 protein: CASSLGTGGRFYGYTF
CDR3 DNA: TGTGCCAGCAGTTTGGGGACAGGGGGCCGCTTCTATGGCTACACCTTC

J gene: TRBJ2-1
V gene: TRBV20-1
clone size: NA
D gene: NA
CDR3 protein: CSASTGESVNEQFF
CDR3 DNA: TGCAGTGCTAGTACGGGGGAGTCCGTCAATGAGCAGTTCTTC

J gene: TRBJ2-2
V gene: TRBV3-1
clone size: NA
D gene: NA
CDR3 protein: CASSRGTNTGELFF
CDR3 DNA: TGTGCCAGCAGTCGGGGGACGAACACCGGGGAGCTGTTTTTT

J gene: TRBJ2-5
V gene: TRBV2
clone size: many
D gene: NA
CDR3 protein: CASSEQQETQYF
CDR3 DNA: TGTGCCAGCAGTGAACAGCAAGAGACCCAGTACTTC

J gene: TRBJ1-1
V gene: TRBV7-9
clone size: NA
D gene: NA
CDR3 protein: CASSLGANTEAFF
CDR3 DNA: TGTGCCAGCAGCTTAGGCGCGAACACTGAAGCTTTCTTT

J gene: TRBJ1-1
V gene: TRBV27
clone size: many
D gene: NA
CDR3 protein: CASSRSRARGVNTEAFF
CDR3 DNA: TGTGCCAGCAGTCGCAGCCGAGCAAGAGGGGTGAACACTGAAGCTTTCTTT

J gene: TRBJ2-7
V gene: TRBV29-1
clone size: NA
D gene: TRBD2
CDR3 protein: CSARPQGPRERQYF
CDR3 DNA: TGCAGCGCCCGCCCGCAGGGACCGCGGGAGAGACAGTACTTC

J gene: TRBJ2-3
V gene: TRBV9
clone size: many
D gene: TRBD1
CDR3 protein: CASSVATGGPATDTQYF
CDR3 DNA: TGTGCCAGCAGCGTAGCTACAGGGGGGCCCGCCACAGATACGCAGTATTTT

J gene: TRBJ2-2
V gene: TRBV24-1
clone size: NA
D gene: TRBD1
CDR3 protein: CATSAWTGDTGELFF
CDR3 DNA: TGTGCCACCAGTGCTTGGACAGGGGACACCGGGGAGCTGTTTTTT

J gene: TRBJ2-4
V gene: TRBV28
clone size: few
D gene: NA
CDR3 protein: CASRDSSAKNIQYF
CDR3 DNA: TGTGCCAGCAGAGACAGTTCCGCCAAAAACATTCAGTACTTC

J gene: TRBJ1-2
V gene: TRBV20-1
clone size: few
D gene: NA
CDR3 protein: CSARDSGRATYGYTF
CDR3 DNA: TGCAGTGCTAGGGATTCCGGACGGGCCACCTATGGCTACACCTTC

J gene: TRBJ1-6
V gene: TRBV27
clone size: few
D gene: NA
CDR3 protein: CASSLWRLGSPLHF
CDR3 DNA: TGTGCCAGCAGTTTATGGAGGCTCGGGTCACCCCTCCACTTT

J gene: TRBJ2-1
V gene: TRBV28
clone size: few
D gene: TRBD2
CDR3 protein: CASSLGGRLDNEQFF
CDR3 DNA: TGTGCCAGCAGTTTAGGCGGGAGACTGGACAATGAGCAGTTCTTC

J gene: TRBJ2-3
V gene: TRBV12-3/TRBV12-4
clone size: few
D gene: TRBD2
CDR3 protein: CASSLLAGEGYTQYF
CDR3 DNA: TGTGCCAGCAGTTTACTAGCGGGAGAGGGATATACGCAGTATTTT

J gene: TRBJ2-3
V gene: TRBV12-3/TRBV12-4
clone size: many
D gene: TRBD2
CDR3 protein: CASSQGLASDTQYF
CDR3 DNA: TGTGCCAGCAGCCAAGGACTAGCTTCAGATACGCAGTATTTT

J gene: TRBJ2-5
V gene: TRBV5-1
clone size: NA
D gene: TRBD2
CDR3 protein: CASSYLAGSQETQYF
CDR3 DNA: TGCGCCAGCAGCTACCTAGCGGGAAGCCAAGAGACCCAGTACTTC

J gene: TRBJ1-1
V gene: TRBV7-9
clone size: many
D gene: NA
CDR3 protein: CASSYTMNTEAFF
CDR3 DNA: TGTGCCAGCAGCTATACCATGAACACTGAAGCTTTCTTT

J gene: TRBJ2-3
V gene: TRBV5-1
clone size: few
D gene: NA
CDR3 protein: CASSLATTTSTDTQYF
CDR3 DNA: TGCGCCAGCAGCTTGGCGACTACCACCAGCACAGATACGCAGTATTTT

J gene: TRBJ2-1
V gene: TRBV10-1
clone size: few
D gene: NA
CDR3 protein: CASSESAGGNYNEQFF
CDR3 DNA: TGCGCCAGCAGTGAGTCGGCAGGCGGAAACTACAATGAGCAGTTCTTC

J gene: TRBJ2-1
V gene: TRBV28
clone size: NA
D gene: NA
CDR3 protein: CASSNPSAYNEQFF
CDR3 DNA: TGTGCCAGCAGTAACCCTAGCGCCTACAATGAGCAGTTCTTC

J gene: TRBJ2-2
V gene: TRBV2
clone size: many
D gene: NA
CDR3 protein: CASSEGPTHTGELFF
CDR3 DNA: TGTGCCAGCAGTGAAGGACCAACGCACACCGGGGAGCTGTTTTTT

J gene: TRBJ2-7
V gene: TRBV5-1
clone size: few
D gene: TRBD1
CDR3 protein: CASSILTGFRYEQYF
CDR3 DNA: TGCGCCAGCAGCATTCTGACAGGGTTCAGATACGAGCAGTACTTC

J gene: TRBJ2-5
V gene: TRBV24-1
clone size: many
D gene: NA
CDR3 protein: CATSDVMQTQYF
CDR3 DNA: TGTGCCACCAGTGACGTGATGCAGACCCAGTACTTC

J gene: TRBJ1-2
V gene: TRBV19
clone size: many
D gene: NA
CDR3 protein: CASKTGFRGYTF
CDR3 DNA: TGTGCCAGTAAAACAGGGTTTCGAGGCTACACCTTC

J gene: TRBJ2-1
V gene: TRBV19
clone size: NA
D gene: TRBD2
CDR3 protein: CASNPSGRANEQFF
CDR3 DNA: TGTGCCAGTAATCCTAGCGGGAGGGCGAATGAGCAGTTCTTC

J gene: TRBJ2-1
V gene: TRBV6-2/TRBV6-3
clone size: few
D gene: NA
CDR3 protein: CASSYSYNEQFF
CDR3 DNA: TGTGCCAGCAGTTACTCCTACAATGAGCAGTTCTTC

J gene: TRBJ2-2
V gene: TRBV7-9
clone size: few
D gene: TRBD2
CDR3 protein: CASSSGLAGVMAGELFF
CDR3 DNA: TGTGCCAGCAGCTCGGGACTAGCGGGAGTTATGGCCGGGGAGCTGTTTTTT

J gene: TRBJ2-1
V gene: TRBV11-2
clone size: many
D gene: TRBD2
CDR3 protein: CASSESGRLYNEQFF
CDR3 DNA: TGTGCCAGCAGCGAAAGCGGGAGACTCTACAATGAGCAGTTCTTC

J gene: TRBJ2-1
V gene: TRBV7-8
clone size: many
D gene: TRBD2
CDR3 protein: CASSFGRELRNEQFF
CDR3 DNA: TGTGCCAGCAGCTTTGGGCGGGAGCTAAGGAATGAGCAGTTCTTC

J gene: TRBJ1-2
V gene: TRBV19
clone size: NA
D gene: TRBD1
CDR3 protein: CASSIQGDGYTF
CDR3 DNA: TGTGCCAGTAGTATCCAGGGGGATGGCTACACCTTC

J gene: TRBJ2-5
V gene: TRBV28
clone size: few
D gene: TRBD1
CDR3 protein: CASMHFTGATETQYF
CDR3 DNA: TGTGCCAGCATGCATTTTACAGGGGCTACGGAGACCCAGTACTTC

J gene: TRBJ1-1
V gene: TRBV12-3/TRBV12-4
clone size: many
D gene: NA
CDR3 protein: CASSFGGGGTEAFF
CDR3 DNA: TGTGCCAGCAGTTTTGGGGGAGGAGGAACTGAAGCTTTCTTT

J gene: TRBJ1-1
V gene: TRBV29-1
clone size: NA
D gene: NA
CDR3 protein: CSVGNTEAFF
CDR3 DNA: TGCAGCGTTGGCAACACTGAAGCTTTCTTT

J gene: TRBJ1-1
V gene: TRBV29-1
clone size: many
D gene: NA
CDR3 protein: CSGYLTEAFF
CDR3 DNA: TGCAGCGGTTATTTGACTGAAGCTTTCTTT

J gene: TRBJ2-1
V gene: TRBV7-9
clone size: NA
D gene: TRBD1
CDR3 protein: CASSARGLLGVYNEQFF
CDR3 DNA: TGTGCCAGCAGCGCCAGGGGGCTCCTAGGGGTTTACAATGAGCAGTTCTTC

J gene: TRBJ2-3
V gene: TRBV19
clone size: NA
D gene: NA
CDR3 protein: CASSIQDTDTQYF
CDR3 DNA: TGTGCCAGTAGTATCCAGGACACAGATACGCAGTATTTT

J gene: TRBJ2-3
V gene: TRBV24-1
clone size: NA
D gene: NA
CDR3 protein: CATSVGGADTQYF
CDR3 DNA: TGTGCCACCAGTGTAGGAGGGGCAGATACGCAGTATTTT

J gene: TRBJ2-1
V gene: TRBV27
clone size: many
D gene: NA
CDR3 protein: CASSLESSYNEQFF
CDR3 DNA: TGTGCCAGCAGTTTGGAGAGCTCCTACAATGAGCAGTTCTTC

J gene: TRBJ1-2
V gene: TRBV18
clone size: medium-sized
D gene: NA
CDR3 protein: CASSPTGAVDGYTF
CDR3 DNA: TGTGCCAGCTCACCGACAGGCGCAGTTGATGGCTACACCTTC

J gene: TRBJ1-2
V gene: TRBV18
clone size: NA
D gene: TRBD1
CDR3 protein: CASSPTGQGGYGYTF
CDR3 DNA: TGTGCCAGCTCACCGACGGGACAGGGAGGTTATGGCTACACCTTC

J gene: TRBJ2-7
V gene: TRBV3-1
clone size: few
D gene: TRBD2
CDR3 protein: CASSRTTGGHRYEQYF
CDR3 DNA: TGTGCCAGCAGCCGCACCACGGGGGGGCACCGCTACGAGCAGTACTTC